The clone carrying this T cell receptor (beta chain) has a single count. Its antigen remains unknown. In the PCR, 60 Vbeta and 13 Jbeta primers were used. Assay used: immunoSEQ multiplex PCR; TCRdb lists only in-frame clones, some missing. Of around 170,000 clones listed, around 75% are singletons. These data belong to a study of cytomegalovirus exposure and HLA in healthy donors. Germline V gene lookup returns CDR1 MNHEY and CDR2 SVGAGI. The length of the CDR3 is 13 residues. Trimming stripped 5 bases from V and 6 bases from J, with 11 bases between. Study-wide points: TCR beta sequences numbering 15,000 to 20,000 were associated with HLA alleles at 0.05 false discovery rate in a later analysis. The study designated 150 to 200 TCR beta chains cytomegalovirus-associated.

Every donor was a healthy person donating bone marrow. Sequencing input: PBMCs. The origin of this receptor is a man aged 35 to 55 in good health and CMV-seropositive. This rearrangement joins TRBV6-5 to TRBJ1-5; TRBD1 is a possible D gene (6 bases). The CDR3 DNA sequence: TGTGCCAGCAGTAAGGGACAAAGTCAGCCCCAGCATTTT. Amino acids: CASSKGQSQPQHF.